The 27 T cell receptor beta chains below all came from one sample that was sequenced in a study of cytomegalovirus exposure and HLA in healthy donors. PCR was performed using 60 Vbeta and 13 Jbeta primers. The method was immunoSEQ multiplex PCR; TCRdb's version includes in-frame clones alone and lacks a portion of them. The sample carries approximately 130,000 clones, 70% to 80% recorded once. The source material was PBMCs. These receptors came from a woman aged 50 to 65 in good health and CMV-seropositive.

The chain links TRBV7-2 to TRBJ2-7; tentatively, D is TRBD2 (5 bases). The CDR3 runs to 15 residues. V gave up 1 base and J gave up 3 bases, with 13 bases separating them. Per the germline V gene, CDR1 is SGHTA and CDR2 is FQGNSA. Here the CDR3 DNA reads TGTGCCAGCAGCTTAGGAGCCCTAGAGGGCTACGAGCAGTACTTC. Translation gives CASSLGALEGYEQYF.

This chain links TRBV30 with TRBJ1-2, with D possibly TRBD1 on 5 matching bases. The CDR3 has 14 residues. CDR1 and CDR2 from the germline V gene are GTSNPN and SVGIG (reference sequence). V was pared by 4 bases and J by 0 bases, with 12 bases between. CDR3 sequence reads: CAWIQGSSNYGYTF. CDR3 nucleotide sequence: TGTGCCTGGATCCAGGGATCCTCTAACTATGGCTACACCTTC.

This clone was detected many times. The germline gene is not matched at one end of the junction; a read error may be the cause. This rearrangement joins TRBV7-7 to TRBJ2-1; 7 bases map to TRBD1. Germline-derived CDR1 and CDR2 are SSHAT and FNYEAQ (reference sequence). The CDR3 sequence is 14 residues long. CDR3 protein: CASSLGQDYNEQFF. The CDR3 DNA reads TGTGCTAGCAGCTTAGGACAGGATTACAATGAGCAGTTCTTC.

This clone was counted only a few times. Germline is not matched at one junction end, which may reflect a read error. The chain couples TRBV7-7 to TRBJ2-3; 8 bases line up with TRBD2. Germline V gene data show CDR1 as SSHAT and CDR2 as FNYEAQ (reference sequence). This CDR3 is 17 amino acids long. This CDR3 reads CASSLARGRGGFDTQYF. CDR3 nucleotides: TGTGCTAGCAGCTTAGCTCGTGGCCGGGGGGGCTTTGATACGCAGTATTTT.

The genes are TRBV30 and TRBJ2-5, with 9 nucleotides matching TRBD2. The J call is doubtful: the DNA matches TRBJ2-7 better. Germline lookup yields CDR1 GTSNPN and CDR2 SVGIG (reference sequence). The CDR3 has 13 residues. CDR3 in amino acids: CAWSRREGDEQYF. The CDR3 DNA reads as TGTGCCTGGAGTAGGCGGGAGGGAGACGAGCAGTACTTC.

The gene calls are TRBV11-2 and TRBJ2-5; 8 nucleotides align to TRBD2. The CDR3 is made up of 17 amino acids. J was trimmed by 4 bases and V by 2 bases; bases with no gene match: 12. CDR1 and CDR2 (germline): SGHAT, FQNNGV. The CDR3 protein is CASSLIRVAGTPETQYF. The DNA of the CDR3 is TGTGCCAGCAGCTTAATCCGTGTAGCGGGAACGCCAGAGACCCAGTACTTC.

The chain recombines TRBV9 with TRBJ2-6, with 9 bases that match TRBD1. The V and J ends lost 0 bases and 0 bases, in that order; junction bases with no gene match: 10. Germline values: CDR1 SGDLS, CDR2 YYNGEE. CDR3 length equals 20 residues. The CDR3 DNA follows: TGTGCCAGCAGCGTAGTGGGGACAGGGCCCGAGGGCTCTGGGGCCAACGTCCTGACTTTC. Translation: CASSVVGTGPEGSGANVLTF.

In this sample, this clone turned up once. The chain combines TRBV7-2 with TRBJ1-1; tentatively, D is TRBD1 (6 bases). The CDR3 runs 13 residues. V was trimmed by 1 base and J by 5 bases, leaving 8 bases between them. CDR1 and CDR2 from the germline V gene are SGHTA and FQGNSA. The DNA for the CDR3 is TGTGCCAGCAGCTTAGAGAGGGGGACTGAAGCTTTCTTT. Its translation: CASSLERGTEAFF.

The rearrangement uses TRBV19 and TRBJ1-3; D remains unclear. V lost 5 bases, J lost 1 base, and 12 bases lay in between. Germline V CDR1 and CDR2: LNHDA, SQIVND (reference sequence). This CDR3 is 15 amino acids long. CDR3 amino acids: CASSDTGRSGNTIYF. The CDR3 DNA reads TGTGCCAGTAGTGATACCGGGAGATCTGGAAACACCATATATTTT.

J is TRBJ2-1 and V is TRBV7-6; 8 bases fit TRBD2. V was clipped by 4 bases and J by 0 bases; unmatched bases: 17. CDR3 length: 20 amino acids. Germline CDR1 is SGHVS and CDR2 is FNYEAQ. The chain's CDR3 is CASSSWGMIISGSSYNEQFF. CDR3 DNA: TGTGCCAGCAGCTCCTGGGGGATGATTATAAGCGGGAGCTCCTACAATGAGCAGTTCTTC.

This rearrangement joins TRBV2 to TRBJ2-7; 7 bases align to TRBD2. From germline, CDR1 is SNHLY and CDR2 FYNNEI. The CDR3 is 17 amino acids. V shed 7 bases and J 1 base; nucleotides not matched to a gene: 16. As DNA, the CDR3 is TGTGCCAGCAAAGGAGTCCTCTGGGGAGGGAGGTCCTACGAGCAGTACTTC. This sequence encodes CASKGVLWGGRSYEQYF.

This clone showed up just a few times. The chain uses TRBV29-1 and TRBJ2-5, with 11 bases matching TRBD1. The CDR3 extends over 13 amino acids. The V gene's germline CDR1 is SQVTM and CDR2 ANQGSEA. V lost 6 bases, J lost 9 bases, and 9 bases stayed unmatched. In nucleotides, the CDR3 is TGCAGCGTCGGACAGGGGGCTACAGATCCCCAGTACTTC. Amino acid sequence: CSVGQGATDPQYF.

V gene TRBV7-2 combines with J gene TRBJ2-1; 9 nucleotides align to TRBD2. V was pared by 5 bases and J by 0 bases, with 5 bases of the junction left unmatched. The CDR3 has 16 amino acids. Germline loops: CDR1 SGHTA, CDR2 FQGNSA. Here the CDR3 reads CASSPFSGSSYNEQFF. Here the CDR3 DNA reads TGTGCCAGCAGCCCCTTTAGCGGGAGCTCCTACAATGAGCAGTTCTTC.

The CDR3 DNA reads as TGTGCCTGGGCCCCAGGACAGGGGAGCTATGGCTACACCTTC. Amino acids: CAWAPGQGSYGYTF. V usage is TRBV30 and J usage is TRBJ1-2; 9 nucleotides match TRBD1. Per the germline V gene, CDR1 is GTSNPN and CDR2 is SVGIG (reference sequence). The CDR3 has 14 amino acids. V was pared by 5 bases and J by 4 bases, with 8 bases of the junction left unmatched. The whole variable domain, remainder taken from reference TRBV30 and TRBJ1-2, is SQTIHQWPATLVQPVGSPLSLECTVEGTSNPNLYWYRQAAGRGLQLLFYSVGIGQISSEVPQNLSASRPQDRQFILSSKKLLLSDSGFYLCAWAPGQGSYGYTFGSGTRLTVV.

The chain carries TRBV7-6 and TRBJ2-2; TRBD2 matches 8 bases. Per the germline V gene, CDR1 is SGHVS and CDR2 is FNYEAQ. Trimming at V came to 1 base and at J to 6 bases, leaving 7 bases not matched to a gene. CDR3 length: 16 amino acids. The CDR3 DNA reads TGTGCCAGCAGCTTAGTGGCGGGGGGTGTCCCCGGGGAGCTGTTTTTT. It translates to CASSLVAGGVPGELFF.

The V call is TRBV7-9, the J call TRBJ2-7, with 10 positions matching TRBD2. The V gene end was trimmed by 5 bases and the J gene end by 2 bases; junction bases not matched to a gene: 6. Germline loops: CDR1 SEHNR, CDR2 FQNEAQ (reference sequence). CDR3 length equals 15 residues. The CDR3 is CASSPRTSGAYEQYF. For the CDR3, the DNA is TGTGCCAGCAGCCCGAGAACTAGCGGGGCCTACGAGCAGTACTTC.

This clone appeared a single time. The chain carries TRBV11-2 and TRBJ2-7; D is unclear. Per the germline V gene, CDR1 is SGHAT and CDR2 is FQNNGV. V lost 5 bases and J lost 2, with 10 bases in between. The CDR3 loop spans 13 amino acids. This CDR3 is CASSVGSTYEQYF. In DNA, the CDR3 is TGTGCCAGCAGCGTCGGGTCAACCTACGAGCAGTACTTC.

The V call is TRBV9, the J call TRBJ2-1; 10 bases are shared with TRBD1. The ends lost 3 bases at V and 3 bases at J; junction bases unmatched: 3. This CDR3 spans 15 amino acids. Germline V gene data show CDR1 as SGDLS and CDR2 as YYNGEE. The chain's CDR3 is CASSGGQGNYNEQFF. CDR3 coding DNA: TGTGCCAGCAGCGGGGGACAGGGGAACTACAATGAGCAGTTCTTC. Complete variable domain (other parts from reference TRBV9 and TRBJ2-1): DSGVTQTPKHLITATGQRVTLRCSPRSGDLSVYWYQQSLDQGLQFLIQYYNGEERAKGNILERFSAQQFPDLHSELNLSSLELGDSALYFCASSGGQGNYNEQFFGPGTRLTVL.

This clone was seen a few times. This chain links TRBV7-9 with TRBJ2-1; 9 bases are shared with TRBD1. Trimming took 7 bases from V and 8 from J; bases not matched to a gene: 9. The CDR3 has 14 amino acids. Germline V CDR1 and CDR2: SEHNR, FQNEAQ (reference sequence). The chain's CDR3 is CASTPGQGSYEQFF. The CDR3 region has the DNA TGTGCCAGCACTCCGGGACAGGGCAGCTATGAGCAGTTCTTC.

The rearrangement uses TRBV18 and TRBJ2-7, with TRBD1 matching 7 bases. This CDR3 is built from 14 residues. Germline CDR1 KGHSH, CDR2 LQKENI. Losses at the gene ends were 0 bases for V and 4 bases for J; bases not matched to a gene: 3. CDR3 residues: CASSPPTGKYEQYF. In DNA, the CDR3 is TGTGCCAGCTCACCACCGACAGGGAAGTACGAGCAGTACTTC.

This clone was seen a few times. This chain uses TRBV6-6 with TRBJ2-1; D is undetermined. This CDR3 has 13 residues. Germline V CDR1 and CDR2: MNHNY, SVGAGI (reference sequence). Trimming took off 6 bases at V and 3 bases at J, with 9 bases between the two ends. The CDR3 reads CASSPTNYNEQFF. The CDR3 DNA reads TGTGCCAGCAGCCCCACTAACTACAATGAGCAGTTCTTC.

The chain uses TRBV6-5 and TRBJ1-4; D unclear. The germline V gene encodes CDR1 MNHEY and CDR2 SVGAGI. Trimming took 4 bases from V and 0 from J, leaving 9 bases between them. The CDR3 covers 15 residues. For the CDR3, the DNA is TGTGCCAGCAGTTGGCGGCGCGCAACTAATGAAAAACTGTTTTTT. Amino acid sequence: CASSWRRATNEKLFF.

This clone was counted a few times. The CDR3 loop reads CASSRPGLATDTQYF. The CDR3 coding sequence is TGTGCCAGCAGCAGACCGGGACTAGCTACTGATACGCAGTATTTT. The chain couples TRBV13 to TRBJ2-3; TRBD2 aligns across 9 bases. The V gene end was trimmed by 5 bases and the J gene end by 6 bases; junction bases not matched to a gene: 9. Germline values: CDR1 PRHDT, CDR2 FYEKMQ (reference sequence). This CDR3 has 15 residues.

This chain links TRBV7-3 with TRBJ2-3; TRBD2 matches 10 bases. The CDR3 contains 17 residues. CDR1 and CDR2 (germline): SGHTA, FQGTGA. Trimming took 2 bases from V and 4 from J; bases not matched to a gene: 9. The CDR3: CASSLGRAGGRSDTQYF. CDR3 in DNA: TGTGCCAGCAGCTTAGGACGAGCGGGGGGGCGGTCAGATACGCAGTATTTT.

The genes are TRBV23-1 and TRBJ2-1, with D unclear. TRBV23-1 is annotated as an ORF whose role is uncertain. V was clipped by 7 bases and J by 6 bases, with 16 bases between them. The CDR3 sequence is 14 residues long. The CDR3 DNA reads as TGCGCCAGCACCCAAGGCGCGGTGAGCAATGAGCAGTTCTTC. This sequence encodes CASTQGAVSNEQFF.

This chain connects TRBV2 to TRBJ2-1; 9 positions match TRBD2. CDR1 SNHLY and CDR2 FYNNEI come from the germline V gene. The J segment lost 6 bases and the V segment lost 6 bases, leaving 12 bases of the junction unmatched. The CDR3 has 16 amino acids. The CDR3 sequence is CASRASGIRKVNEQFF. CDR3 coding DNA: TGTGCCAGCAGGGCTAGCGGGATAAGAAAGGTCAATGAGCAGTTCTTC.

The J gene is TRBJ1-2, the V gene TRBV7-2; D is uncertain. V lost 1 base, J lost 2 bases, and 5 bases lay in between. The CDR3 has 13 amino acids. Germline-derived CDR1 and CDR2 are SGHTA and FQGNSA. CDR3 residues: CASSLGGNYGYTF. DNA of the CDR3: TGTGCCAGCAGCTTAGGAGGGAACTATGGCTACACCTTC.